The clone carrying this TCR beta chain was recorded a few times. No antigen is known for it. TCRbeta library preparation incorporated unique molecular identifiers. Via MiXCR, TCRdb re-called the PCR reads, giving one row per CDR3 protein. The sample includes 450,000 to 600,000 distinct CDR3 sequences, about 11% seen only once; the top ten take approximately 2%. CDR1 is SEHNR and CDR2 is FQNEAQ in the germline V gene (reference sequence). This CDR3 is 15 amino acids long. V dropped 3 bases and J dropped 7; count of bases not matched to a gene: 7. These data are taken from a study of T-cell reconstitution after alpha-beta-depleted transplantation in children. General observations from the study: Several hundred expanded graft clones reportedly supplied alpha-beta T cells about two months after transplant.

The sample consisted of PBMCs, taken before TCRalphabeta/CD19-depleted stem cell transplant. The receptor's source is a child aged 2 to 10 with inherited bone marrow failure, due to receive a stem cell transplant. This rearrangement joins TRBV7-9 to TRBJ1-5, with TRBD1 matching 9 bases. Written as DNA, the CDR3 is TGTGCCAGCAGCTTGGGGACAGGGCCCGACCAGCCCCAGCATTTT. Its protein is CASSLGTGPDQPQHF.